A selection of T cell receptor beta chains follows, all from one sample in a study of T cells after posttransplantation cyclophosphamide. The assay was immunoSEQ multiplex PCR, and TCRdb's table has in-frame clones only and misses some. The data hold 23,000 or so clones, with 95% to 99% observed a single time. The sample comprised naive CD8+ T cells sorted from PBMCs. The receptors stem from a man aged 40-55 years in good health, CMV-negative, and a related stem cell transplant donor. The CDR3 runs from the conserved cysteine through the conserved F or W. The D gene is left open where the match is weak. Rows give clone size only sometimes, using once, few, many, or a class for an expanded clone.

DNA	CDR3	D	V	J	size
TGTGCCAGCAACCCAGCGGGGAGCTCCTACAATGAGCAGTTCTTC	CASNPAGSSYNEQFF	TRBD2	TRBV6-6	TRBJ2-1	-
TGTGCCAGCAGCCAGGGGGTCTCGAACACTGAAGCTTTCTTT	CASSQGVSNTEAFF	TRBD1	TRBV6-5	TRBJ1-1	-
TGTGCCAGCAGCTTAGTAGTGACTAGCGGATCCTACGAGCAGTACTTC	CASSLVVTSGSYEQYF	TRBD2	TRBV7-9	TRBJ2-7	-
TGTGCCAGCAGCTCCACAGGGAGTTATTACAATGAGCAGTTCTTC	CASSSTGSYYNEQFF	-	TRBV11-3	TRBJ2-1	once
TGCAGCGTTGGTCTGATTGGGGCCAACGAGCAGTACTTC	CSVGLIGANEQYF	-	TRBV29-1	TRBJ2-7	-
TGTGCCAGCAGCTTACGAGGCCTGGAAGTGATTTCTGGAAACACCATATATTTT	CASSLRGLEVISGNTIYF	-	TRBV7-8	TRBJ1-3	-
TGTGCCAGCAGTTACAGGGGGGACAGCAAAAACATTCAGTACTTC	CASSYRGDSKNIQYF	-	TRBV6-5	TRBJ2-4	-
TGCGCCAGCAGCGTGTGGGGGCCCTCTGGGGCCAACGTCCTGACTTTC	CASSVWGPSGANVLTF	-	TRBV5-1	TRBJ2-6	-
TGTGCCTGGAGATCAAGCGGGAGTAAAAGTTCCCCCGTTCCCTACAATGAGCAGTTCTTC	CAWRSSGSKSSPVPYNEQFF	TRBD2	TRBV30	TRBJ2-1	-
TGCGCCAGCAGCCAAGAAGGGCTAGCGGGAGCTGAGACAGATACGCAGTATTTT	CASSQEGLAGAETDTQYF	TRBD2	TRBV4-1	TRBJ2-3	-
TGTGCCAGCAACTTAGCGGGAGGATCCTACGAGCAGTACTTC	CASNLAGGSYEQYF	TRBD2	TRBV11-2	TRBJ2-7	-
TGTGCCAGCAGCTTAGGGTACGAGCCCATGAACACTGAAGCTTTCTTT	CASSLGYEPMNTEAFF	-	TRBV7-9	TRBJ1-1	-
TGTGCCAGCAGCCCCACCCGTTGGCTAGCGGAAGAGACCCAGTACTTC	CASSPTRWLAEETQYF	TRBD2	TRBV13	TRBJ2-5	-
TGTGCCAGCAGTTTGGTCCCCAGCCTCGCCGGGGCCCAGCATTTT	CASSLVPSLAGAQHF	-	TRBV27	TRBJ1-5	-
TGTGCCAGCAGCTTAGGGGCCCGAAATGAAGCTTTCTTT	CASSLGARNEAFF	-	TRBV11-2	TRBJ1-1	-
TGTGCCAGCAGCACTAGCGGATCCTACGAGCAGTACTTC	CASSTSGSYEQYF	TRBD2	TRBV16	TRBJ2-7	-
TGTGCCAGCAGTAAGACAGGTAGTCAGCCCCAGCATTTT	CASSKTGSQPQHF	-	TRBV6-1	TRBJ1-5	-
TGCGCATCAACAGTAGATCTTTCGTATCCCGAGCAGTACTTC	CASTVDLSYPEQYF	-	TRBV5-1	TRBJ2-7	-
TGTGCCAGCAGTTCCCAACTAAATACGCAGTATTTT	CASSSQLNTQYF	-	TRBV27	TRBJ2-3	-
TGTGCCAGCAGCGTAGGGCCGGGAATCATTGAAGCTTTCTTT	CASSVGPGIIEAFF	-	TRBV9	TRBJ1-1	-
TGCAGCGTTTTATACAGTGAAAGCTCCTACAATGAGCAGTTCTTC	CSVLYSESSYNEQFF	-	TRBV29-1	TRBJ2-1	-
TGTGCCAGCAGCCTTGGGCCCCAGCGGGGCCAAGAGACCCAGTACTTC	CASSLGPQRGQETQYF	TRBD2	TRBV4-2	TRBJ2-5	-
TGTGCCAGCAGCTTAGCGCGGCAGACCCAGTACTTC	CASSLARQTQYF	-	TRBV7-8	TRBJ2-5	-
TGCGCCAGCAGTGCCCTCAGAGCGGGACGAAATACCTACGAGCAGTACTTC	CASSALRAGRNTYEQYF	TRBD2	TRBV10-1	TRBJ2-7	-
TGTGCCAGTAGTATTCCGGGACAGGGAATCCACAATGAGCAGTTCTTC	CASSIPGQGIHNEQFF	TRBD1	TRBV19	TRBJ2-1	-
TGTGCCAGTAGTAGTACAGACGAAGGACTTATGAACACTGAAGCTTTCTTT	CASSSTDEGLMNTEAFF	-	TRBV19	TRBJ1-1	-
TGTGCCAGCAGCCCCCTTGGGGGGGCCTATGGCTACACCTTC	CASSPLGGAYGYTF	-	TRBV25-1	TRBJ1-2	once
TGTGCCAGCAGCTCCACCCAGGGACAGGTCGAGACCCAGTACTTC	CASSSTQGQVETQYF	TRBD1	TRBV9	TRBJ2-5	-
TGTGCCAGCAGCCTTAGCGGGTTCTCCTACAATGAGCAGTTCTTC	CASSLSGFSYNEQFF	TRBD2	TRBV11-3	TRBJ2-1	once